The text below deals with one TCR beta chain. The record originates from a study of technical replicates of blood from a few donors. Profiling relied on immunoSEQ multiplex PCR, and the TCRdb table lists in-frame clones only, not all of them. The sample carries approximately 59,000 clones, approximately 83% recorded once. This CDR3 region has 13 residues. CDR1 and CDR2 (germline): SGDLS, YYNGEE. V shed 3 bases and J shed 5 bases, with 11 bases lying between them. Sequencing used PBMCs. The chain carries TRBV9 and TRBJ1-1; D remains unclear. The source is a human donor in good health. Some clones in this sample may be carry-over from other donors' samples. The CDR3 nucleotides are TGTGCCAGCAGCGCCCAGACGGGGACTGAAGCTTTCTTT. It codes for CASSAQTGTEAFF.